The source of this T cell receptor beta chain is a study of T cells after yellow fever vaccination. Study background: Preparation of fractions with low cell numbers was performed using SMART-Seq v4 Ultra Low Input.

5'RACE template switching added a universal primer site and UMIs to TCR cDNA. Each CDR3 protein gets one entry after TCRdb re-called the 5' RACE reads with MiXCR. There are about 220,000 distinct CDR3 sequences in the sample; about 3% occur only once, and under 3.5% lies in the top ten. Ten or more counts support this clonotype. Its antigen is not identified. There are 15 residues in the CDR3. The V gene's germline CDR1 is SGHRS and CDR2 YFSETQ. Deletions cut 5 bases from V and 1 base from J, with 13 bases between. Overall study results and limits: Repertoires obtained by FACS sorting could include abundant clonotypes that entered as contaminants from the bulk population.

Source: CD4+ T cells sorted from PBMCs, taken 10 days after the yellow fever booster vaccination. The V call is TRBV5-1, the J call TRBJ2-1; tentatively, D is TRBD1 (5 bases). This clonotype was obtained from a man aged 18 to 30 who received the YFV17D yellow fever vaccine. This CDR3 reads CASRLQGGSYNEQFF. CDR3 nucleotides: TGCGCCAGCAGGCTTCAGGGTGGGTCCTACAATGAGCAGTTCTTC.